This T cell receptor beta chain was profiled in a study of T cells after yellow fever vaccination. The V gene's germline CDR1 is SEHNR and CDR2 FQNEAQ (reference sequence). The germline V and J ends were trimmed by 5 bases and 6 bases, with 15 bases remaining between them. The CDR3 has 14 residues. The sample holds a few counts of this clonotype. The authors made TCR cDNA by 5'RACE template switching, adding a universal primer site and UMIs. TCRdb re-called the 5' RACE reads through MiXCR, storing one row per CDR3 protein. The sample carries about 630,000 distinct CDR3 sequences, 9% to 15% recorded once.

The sequence was collected from a man younger than 40 who received the YFV17D yellow fever vaccine. The chain joins TRBV7-9 to TRBJ2-3; no reliable D call. The starting material was PBMCs, obtained on the day of the yellow fever booster vaccination. For the CDR3, the DNA is TGTGCCAGCAGCCATTCAGATGGGTGGGATACGCAGTATTTT. Translation gives CASSHSDGWDTQYF.